This T cell receptor (beta chain) was documented in a study of T cell responses to AZD1222 COVID-19 vaccine. The germline CDR1 and CDR2 sequences are MGHRA and YSYEKL. V dropped 5 bases and J dropped 7 bases, with 14 bases sitting between them. The CDR3 loop spans 14 amino acids. Broader study findings: Spike-specific TCR breadth and depth both grew after two AZD1222 doses. White British donors predominated, females outnumbered males, and clonal diversity was possibly underestimated.

This clone showed up just once. Antigen specificity is unknown. Measured with immunoSEQ multiplex PCR; TCRdb has only the in-frame clones, and not every one. The sample includes around 50,000 clones, 65% to 90% of them seen just once. The chain uses TRBV4-1 and TRBJ1-4; D is ambiguous. The clonotype originates from an adult who received the AZD1222 COVID-19 vaccine. This material consisted of peripheral blood, taken 28 days after the second AZD1222 dose. CDR3: CASSKWEVGEKLFF. CDR3 sequence (DNA): TGCGCCAGCAGCAAGTGGGAGGTTGGTGAAAAACTGTTTTTT.